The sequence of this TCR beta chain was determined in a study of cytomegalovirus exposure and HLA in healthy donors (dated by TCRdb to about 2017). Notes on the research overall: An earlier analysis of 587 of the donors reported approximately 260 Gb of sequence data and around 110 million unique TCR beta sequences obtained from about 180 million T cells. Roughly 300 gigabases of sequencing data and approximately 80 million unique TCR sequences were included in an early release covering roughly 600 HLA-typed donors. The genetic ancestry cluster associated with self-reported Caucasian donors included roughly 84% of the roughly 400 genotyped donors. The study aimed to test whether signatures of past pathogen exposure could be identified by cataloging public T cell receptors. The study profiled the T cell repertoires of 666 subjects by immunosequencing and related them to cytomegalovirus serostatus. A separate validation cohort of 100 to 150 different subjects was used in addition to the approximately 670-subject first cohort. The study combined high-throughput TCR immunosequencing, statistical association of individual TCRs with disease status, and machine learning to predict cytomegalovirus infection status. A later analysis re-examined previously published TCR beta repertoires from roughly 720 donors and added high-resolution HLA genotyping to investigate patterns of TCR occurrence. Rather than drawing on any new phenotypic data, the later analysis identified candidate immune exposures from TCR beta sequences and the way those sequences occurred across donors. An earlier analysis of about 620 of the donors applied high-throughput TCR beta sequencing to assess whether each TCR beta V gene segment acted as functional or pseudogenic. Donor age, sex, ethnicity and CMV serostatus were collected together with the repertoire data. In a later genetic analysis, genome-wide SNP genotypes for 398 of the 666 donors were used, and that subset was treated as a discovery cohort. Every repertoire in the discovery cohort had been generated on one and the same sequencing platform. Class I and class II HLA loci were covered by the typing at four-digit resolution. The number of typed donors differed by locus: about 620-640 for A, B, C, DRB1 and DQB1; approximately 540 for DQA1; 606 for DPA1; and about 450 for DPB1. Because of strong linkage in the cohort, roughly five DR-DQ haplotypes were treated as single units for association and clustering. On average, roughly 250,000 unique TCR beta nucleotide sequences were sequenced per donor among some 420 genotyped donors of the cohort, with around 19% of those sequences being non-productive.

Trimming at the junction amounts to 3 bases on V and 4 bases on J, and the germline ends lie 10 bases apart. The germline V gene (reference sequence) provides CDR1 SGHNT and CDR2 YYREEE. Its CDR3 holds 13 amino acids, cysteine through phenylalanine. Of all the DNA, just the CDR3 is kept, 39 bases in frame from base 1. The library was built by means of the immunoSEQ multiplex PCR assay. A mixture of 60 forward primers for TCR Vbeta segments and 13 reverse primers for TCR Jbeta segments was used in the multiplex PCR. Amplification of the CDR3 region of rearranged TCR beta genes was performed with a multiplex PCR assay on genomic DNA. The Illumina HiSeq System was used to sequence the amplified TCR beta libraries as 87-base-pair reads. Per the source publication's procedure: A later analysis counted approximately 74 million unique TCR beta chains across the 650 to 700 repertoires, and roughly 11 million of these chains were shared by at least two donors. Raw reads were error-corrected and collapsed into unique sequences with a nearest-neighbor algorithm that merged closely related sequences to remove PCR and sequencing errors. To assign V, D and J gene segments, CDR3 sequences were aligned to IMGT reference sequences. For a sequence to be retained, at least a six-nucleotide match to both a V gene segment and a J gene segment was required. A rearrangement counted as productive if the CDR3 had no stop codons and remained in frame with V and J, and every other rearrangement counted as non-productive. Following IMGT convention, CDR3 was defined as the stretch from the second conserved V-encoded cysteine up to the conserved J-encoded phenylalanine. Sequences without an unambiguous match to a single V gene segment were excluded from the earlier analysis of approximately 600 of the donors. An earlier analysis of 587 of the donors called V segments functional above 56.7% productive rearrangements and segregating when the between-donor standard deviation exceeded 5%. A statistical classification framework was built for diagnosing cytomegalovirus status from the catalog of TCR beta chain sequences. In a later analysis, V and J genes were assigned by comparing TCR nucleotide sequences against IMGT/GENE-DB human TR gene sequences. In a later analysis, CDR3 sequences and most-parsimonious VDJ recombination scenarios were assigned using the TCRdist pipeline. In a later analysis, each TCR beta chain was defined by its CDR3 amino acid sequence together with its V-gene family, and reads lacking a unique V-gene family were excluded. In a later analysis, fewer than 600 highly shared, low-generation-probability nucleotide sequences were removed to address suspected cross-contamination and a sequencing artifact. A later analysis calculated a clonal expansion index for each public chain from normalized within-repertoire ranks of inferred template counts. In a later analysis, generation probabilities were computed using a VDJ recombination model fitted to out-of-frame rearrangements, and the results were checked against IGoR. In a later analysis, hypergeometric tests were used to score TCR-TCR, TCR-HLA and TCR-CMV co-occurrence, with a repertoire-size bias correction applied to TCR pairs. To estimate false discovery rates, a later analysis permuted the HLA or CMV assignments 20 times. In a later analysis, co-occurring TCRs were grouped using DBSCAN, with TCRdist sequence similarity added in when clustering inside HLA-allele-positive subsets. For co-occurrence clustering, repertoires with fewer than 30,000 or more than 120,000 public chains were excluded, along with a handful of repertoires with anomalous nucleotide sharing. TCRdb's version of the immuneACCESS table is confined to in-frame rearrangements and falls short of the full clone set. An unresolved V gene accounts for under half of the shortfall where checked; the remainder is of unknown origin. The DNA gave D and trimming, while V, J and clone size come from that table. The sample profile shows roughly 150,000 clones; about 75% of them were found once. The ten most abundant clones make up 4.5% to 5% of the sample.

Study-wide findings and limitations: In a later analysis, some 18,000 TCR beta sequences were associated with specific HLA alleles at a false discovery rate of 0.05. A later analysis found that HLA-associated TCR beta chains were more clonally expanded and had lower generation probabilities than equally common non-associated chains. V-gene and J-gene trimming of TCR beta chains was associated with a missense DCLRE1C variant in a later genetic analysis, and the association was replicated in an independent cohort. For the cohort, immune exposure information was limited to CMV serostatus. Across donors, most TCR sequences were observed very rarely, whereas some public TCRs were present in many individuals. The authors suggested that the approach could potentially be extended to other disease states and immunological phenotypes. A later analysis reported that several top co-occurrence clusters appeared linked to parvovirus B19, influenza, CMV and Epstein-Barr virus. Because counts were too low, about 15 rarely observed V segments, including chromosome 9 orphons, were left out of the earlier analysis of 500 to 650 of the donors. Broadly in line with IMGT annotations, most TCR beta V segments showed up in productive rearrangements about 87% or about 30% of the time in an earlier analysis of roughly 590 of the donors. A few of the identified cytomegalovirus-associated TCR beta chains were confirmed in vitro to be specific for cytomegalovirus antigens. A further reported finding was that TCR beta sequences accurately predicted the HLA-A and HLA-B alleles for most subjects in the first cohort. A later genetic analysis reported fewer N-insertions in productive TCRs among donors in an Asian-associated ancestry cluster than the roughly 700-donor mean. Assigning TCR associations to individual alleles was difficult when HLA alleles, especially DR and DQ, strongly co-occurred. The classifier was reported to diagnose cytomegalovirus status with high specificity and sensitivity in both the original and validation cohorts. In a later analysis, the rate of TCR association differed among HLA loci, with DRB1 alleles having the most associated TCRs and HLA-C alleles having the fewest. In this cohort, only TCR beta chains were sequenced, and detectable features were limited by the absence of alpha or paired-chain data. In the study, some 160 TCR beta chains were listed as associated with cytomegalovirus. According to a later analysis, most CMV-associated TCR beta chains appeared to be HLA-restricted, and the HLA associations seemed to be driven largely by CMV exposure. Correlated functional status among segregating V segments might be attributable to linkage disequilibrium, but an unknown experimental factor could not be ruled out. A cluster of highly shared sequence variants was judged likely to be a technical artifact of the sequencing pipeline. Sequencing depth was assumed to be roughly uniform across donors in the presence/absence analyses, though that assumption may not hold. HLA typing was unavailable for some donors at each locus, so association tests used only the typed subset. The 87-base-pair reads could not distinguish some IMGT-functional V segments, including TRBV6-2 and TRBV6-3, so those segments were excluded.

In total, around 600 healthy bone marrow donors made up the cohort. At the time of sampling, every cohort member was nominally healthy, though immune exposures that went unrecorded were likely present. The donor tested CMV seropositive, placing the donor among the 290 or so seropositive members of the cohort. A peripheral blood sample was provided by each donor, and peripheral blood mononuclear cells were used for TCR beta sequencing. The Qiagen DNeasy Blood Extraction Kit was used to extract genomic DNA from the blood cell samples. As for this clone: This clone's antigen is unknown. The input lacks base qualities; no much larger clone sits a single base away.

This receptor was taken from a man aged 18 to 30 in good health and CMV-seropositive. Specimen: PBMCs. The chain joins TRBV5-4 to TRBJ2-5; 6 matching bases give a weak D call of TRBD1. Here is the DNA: TGTGCCAGCAGCTCCAGGGGTAGAGAGACCCAGTACTTC. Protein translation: CASSSRGRETQYF.